This is a list of T cell receptor beta chains from one sample in a study of T cell responses to AZD1222 COVID-19 vaccine. Measured with immunoSEQ multiplex PCR; TCRdb has only the in-frame clones, and not every one. The sample records 60,000 to 65,000 clones, around 84% being singletons. Sequencing used peripheral blood, obtained on day 0 of AZD1222 vaccination. Every receptor here comes from an adult in good health. Each CDR3 is given with its conserved first and last residue. A D gene is named only where the DNA matches it firmly. The size field is filled for only some rows; it gives once, few, many or a size class.

V gene: TRBV7-9; D gene: -; J gene: TRBJ2-7; clone size: -; CDR3 protein: CASSSYREEQYF; CDR3 DNA: TGTGCCAGCAGTTCCTACCGGGAGGAGCAGTACTTC
V gene: TRBV25-1; D gene: -; J gene: TRBJ2-3; clone size: -; CDR3 protein: CASSEFGNTDTQYF; CDR3 DNA: TGTGCCAGCAGTGAATTCGGGAACACAGATACGCAGTATTTT
V gene: TRBV19; D gene: -; J gene: TRBJ2-4; clone size: once; CDR3 protein: CASSTGGGLNIQYF; CDR3 DNA: TGTGCCAGTAGTACAGGCGGAGGCCTAAACATTCAGTACTTC
V gene: TRBV6-6; D gene: -; J gene: TRBJ1-5; clone size: -; CDR3 protein: CASIMTEYNSNQPQHF; CDR3 DNA: TGTGCCAGCATTATGACAGAGTATAATAGCAATCAGCCCCAGCATTTT
V gene: TRBV19; D gene: TRBD1; J gene: TRBJ2-7; clone size: few; CDR3 protein: CASSIRDRPYEQYF; CDR3 DNA: TGTGCCAGTAGTATCCGGGACAGACCCTACGAGCAGTACTTC
V gene: TRBV11-2; D gene: TRBD1; J gene: TRBJ2-7; clone size: -; CDR3 protein: CASSLVGTAEKQYF; CDR3 DNA: TGTGCCAGCAGCTTAGTTGGGACAGCTGAGAAGCAGTACTTC
V gene: TRBV18; D gene: -; J gene: TRBJ1-1; clone size: -; CDR3 protein: CASSPDLYGGTEAFF; CDR3 DNA: TGTGCCAGCTCCCCCGACTTATACGGAGGCACTGAAGCTTTCTTT
V gene: TRBV5-1; D gene: -; J gene: TRBJ2-7; clone size: -; CDR3 protein: CASSLGQDIYEQYF; CDR3 DNA: TGCGCCAGCAGCTTGGGCCAGGATATCTACGAGCAGTACTTC
V gene: TRBV7-8; D gene: -; J gene: TRBJ2-2; clone size: medium-sized; CDR3 protein: CASSFEGANTGELFF; CDR3 DNA: TGTGCCAGCAGCTTCGAAGGGGCGAACACCGGGGAGCTGTTTTTT
V gene: TRBV30; D gene: TRBD1; J gene: TRBJ2-2; clone size: -; CDR3 protein: CARAGGTGELFF; CDR3 DNA: TGTGCCCGCGCAGGGGGTACCGGGGAGCTGTTTTTT
V gene: TRBV19; D gene: -; J gene: TRBJ1-1; clone size: -; CDR3 protein: CASSIKVWGSPEAFF; CDR3 DNA: TGTGCCAGTAGTATTAAGGTTTGGGGTTCGCCTGAAGCTTTCTTT